Shown below are 28 T cell receptor beta chains from a single sample sequenced in a study of blood T cell repertoires in COVID-19. Profiling relied on immunoSEQ multiplex PCR, and the TCRdb table lists in-frame clones only, not all of them. Of 85,000 to 130,000 clones in the sample, 85% to 90% are singletons; the top ten hold around 5.5%. Sequenced material: peripheral blood. The receptor source for this set is a human donor in a cohort sampled during active COVID-19.

J is TRBJ2-7 and V is TRBV18, with 11 bases matching TRBD1. CDR3 length equals 17 residues. V lost 3 bases to trimming and J lost 5 bases; unmatched junction nucleotides: 12. Germline values: CDR1 KGHSH, CDR2 LQKENI. The CDR3 coding sequence is TGTGCCAGCTCACCTTACACGTTAGGACAGGGGGCCAACGAGCAGTACTTC. Amino acids: CASSPYTLGQGANEQYF.

J is TRBJ2-7 and V is TRBV28; a possible D gene is TRBD2 (6 bases). Germline V gene sequence: CDR1 MDHEN, CDR2 SYDVKM. V lost 1 base and J 2 bases, leaving 15 bases between the germline ends. The CDR3 sequence is 16 residues long. The CDR3 is CASSLFAGRGAYEQYF. The CDR3 DNA reads as TGTGCCAGCAGTTTATTCGCCGGGCGGGGCGCCTACGAGCAGTACTTC.

The rearrangement joins TRBV7-3 to TRBJ2-2, with 8 bases fitting TRBD1. Germline V gives CDR1 SGHTA, CDR2 FQGTGA. The CDR3 contains 16 residues. V gave up 0 bases and J gave up 5 bases; unmatched junction bases: 5. CDR3: CASSLTRDRSTGELFF. The DNA for the CDR3 is TGTGCCAGCAGCTTAACGCGGGACAGGAGTACCGGGGAGCTGTTTTTT.

This clone appeared a single time. The V call is TRBV6-1, the J call TRBJ2-7, with 7 positions matching TRBD1. Germline V gene sequence: CDR1 MNHNS, CDR2 SASEGT. CDR3 length equals 16 residues. The V and J ends lost 4 bases and 0 bases, in that order; junction bases with no gene match: 9. CDR3 sequence reads: CASSARGQRGSYEQYF. Written as DNA, the CDR3 is TGTGCCAGCAGTGCAAGGGGGCAGCGCGGCTCCTACGAGCAGTACTTC.

This clone was recorded once. J is TRBJ2-5 and V is TRBV13, with D unresolved. The CDR3 is 18 amino acids. Trimming cost V 5 bases and J 7 bases, with 29 bases left between them. CDR1 and CDR2 (germline): PRHDT, FYEKMQ (reference sequence). CDR3 nucleotides: TGTGCCAGCAGCCTTCATAACCCTTTCATGACCCCCCAGGTGACCCAGTACTTC. Translated: CASSLHNPFMTPQVTQYF.

This clone was picked up one time. This rearrangement joins TRBV9 to TRBJ1-3; TRBD1 aligns across 8 bases. The CDR3 runs 16 residues. Germline V CDR1 and CDR2: SGDLS, YYNGEE. With V trimmed by 0 bases and J by 2 bases, 4 bases remained unmatched. The CDR3 sequence is CASSVGVDRAGNTIYF. The CDR3 DNA reads TGTGCCAGCAGCGTAGGAGTGGACAGGGCTGGAAACACCATATATTTT.

The genes are TRBV2 and TRBJ2-2; 8 nucleotides align to TRBD1. V dropped 7 bases and J dropped 1; count of bases not matched to a gene: 5. CDR1 and CDR2 (germline): SNHLY, FYNNEI. The CDR3 runs to 15 residues. The chain's CDR3 is CASIVGTGNTGELFF. In DNA, the CDR3 is TGTGCCAGCATAGTCGGGACAGGGAACACCGGGGAGCTGTTTTTT.

This chain connects TRBV6-5 to TRBJ1-1; D possibly corresponds to TRBD1 (5 bases). CDR1 and CDR2 (germline): MNHEY, SVGAGI. Trimming pared 6 bases from V and 1 base from J, leaving 12 bases between. This CDR3 comprises 14 residues. DNA for the CDR3: TGTGCCAGCAGGTCGTGGCAGGGGAACACTGAAGCTTTCTTT. Protein sequence: CASRSWQGNTEAFF.

V is TRBV5-4 and J is TRBJ2-7; 11 nucleotides match TRBD2. V lost 4 bases, J lost 2 bases, and 8 bases stayed unmatched. CDR3 length equals 16 residues. The germline V gene has CDR1 SGHNT and CDR2 YYREEE (reference sequence). The CDR3 DNA is TGTGCCAGCAGCACCCCACATAGCGGGGGGGCCTACGAGCAGTACTTC. Its protein is CASSTPHSGGAYEQYF.

V is TRBV27 and J is TRBJ1-5; 8 positions agree with TRBD1. The germline CDR1 and CDR2 sequences are MNHEY and SMNVEV (reference sequence). V was pared by 6 bases and J by 4 bases, with 8 bases of the junction left unmatched. The CDR3 covers 15 residues. For the CDR3, the DNA is TGTGCCAGCAGACTCGGACAGGGTGGGAATCAGCCCCAGCATTTT. This gives the protein CASRLGQGGNQPQHF.

J is TRBJ2-1 and V is TRBV19, with 9 bases fitting TRBD2. The CDR3 covers 15 residues. CDR1 is LNHDA, CDR2 SQIVND, per germline (reference sequence). J lost 7 bases, V lost 3 bases, and 7 bases had no gene match. The CDR3 coding sequence is TGTGCCAGTAGTATCGGCCTAGCGGGGAGGAATGAGCAGTTCTTC. Translation gives CASSIGLAGRNEQFF.

The rearrangement joins TRBV21-1 to TRBJ2-1; TRBD1 is taken as the D call from the table, unchecked against the DNA. TRBV21-1 constitutes a pseudogene. This CDR3 has 17 amino acids. The CDR3 sequence is CASRKLVTAGRKNEQFF. The DNA of the CDR3 is TGTGCCAGCAGAAAACTCGTTACGGCAGGAAGGAAGAATGAGCAGTTCTTC.

This chain joins TRBV18 and TRBJ1-4, with D possibly matching TRBD1 (5 bases). V lost 5 bases and J lost 7, with 14 bases in between. Germline V gives CDR1 KGHSH, CDR2 LQKENI. The CDR3 runs 14 residues. CDR3 sequence reads: CASSARDSGEKLFF. DNA of the CDR3: TGTGCCAGCTCAGCCCGGGACTCGGGTGAAAAACTGTTTTTT.

The chain combines TRBV11-3 with TRBJ1-1, with D tentatively TRBD1 (5 bases). Germline CDR1 is SGHNT and CDR2 is YENEEA. Trimming removed 2 bases at V and 3 bases at J, with 16 bases between. This CDR3 has 16 residues. The CDR3 is CASSLNFGGRYTEAFF. CDR3 nucleotide sequence: TGTGCCAGCAGCTTAAACTTCGGGGGACGCTACACTGAAGCTTTCTTT.

The V gene is TRBV6-1, the J gene TRBJ1-3; no definite D call. The germline gives CDR1 MNHNS, CDR2 SASEGT. Trimming removed 3 bases from V and 8 bases from J, with 5 bases in between. This CDR3 has 11 residues. The CDR3 loop is CASSDLDTIYF. CDR3 nucleotides: TGTGCCAGCAGTGACCTAGACACCATATATTTT.

V gene TRBV6-5 combines with J gene TRBJ2-1, with TRBD1 identical over 8 bases. This CDR3 is built from 14 residues. Germline assignment: CDR1 MNHEY and CDR2 SVGAGI. With V trimmed by 10 bases and J by 2 bases, 7 bases remained unmatched. The CDR3 sequence: CAISGGPTYNEQFF. CDR3 sequence (DNA): TGTGCCATCTCAGGGGGCCCCACCTACAATGAGCAGTTCTTC.

The rearrangement joins TRBV21-1 to TRBJ1-1. TRBV21-1 is given as a pseudogene. The CDR3 runs to 13 residues. The CDR3 protein is CASGTGGNTEAFF. CDR3 sequence (DNA): TGTGCCAGCGGCACGGGTGGGAACACTGAAGCTTTCTTT.

This chain's CDR3 is CASSSGTGSHEQFF. The CDR3 DNA follows: TGTGCCAGCAGTTCCGGGACAGGGTCTCATGAGCAGTTCTTC. The chain links TRBV28 to TRBJ2-1; 9 bases match TRBD1. The germline V gene has CDR1 MDHEN and CDR2 SYDVKM. Trimming at V came to 4 bases and at J to 8 bases, leaving 6 bases not matched to a gene. This CDR3 spans 14 amino acids. The full variable domain, its missing parts supplied by reference TRBV28 and TRBJ2-1, is DVKVTQSSRYLVKRTGEKVFLECVQDMDHENMFWYRQDPGLGLRLIYFSYDVKMKEKGDIPEGYSVSREKKERFSLILESASTNQTSMYLCASSSGTGSHEQFFGPGTRLTVL.

The J gene is TRBJ2-5, the V gene TRBV5-1, with 7 bases matching TRBD1. V lost 7 bases, J lost 5 bases, and 11 bases stayed unmatched. The CDR3 loop spans 14 amino acids. Germline V lookup: CDR1 SGHRS, CDR2 YFSETQ. CDR3 DNA: TGCGCCAGCGCACTAACTACAGGGGTGGAGACCCAGTACTTC. Protein product: CASALTTGVETQYF.

The V call is TRBV28, the J call TRBJ1-4; TRBD1 is a possible D gene (6 bases). V dropped 8 bases and J dropped 6 bases, with 16 bases sitting between them. The CDR3 contains 14 residues. Germline CDR1 is MDHEN and CDR2 is SYDVKM. CDR3 in amino acids: CASGTGTNYEKLFF. DNA of the CDR3: TGTGCCAGCGGGACCGGGACAAATTATGAAAAACTGTTTTTT.

The rearrangement links TRBV4-2 to TRBJ2-3; 13 nucleotides line up with TRBD2. CDR1 LGHNA and CDR2 YNFKEQ come from the germline V gene. The CDR3 consists of 17 residues. Trimming at V came to 0 bases and at J to 3 bases, leaving 3 bases not matched to a gene. The DNA for the CDR3 is TGTGCCAGCAGCCAAGAACTAGCGGGAGGGCCGACAGATACGCAGTATTTT. Protein sequence: CASSQELAGGPTDTQYF.

The chain has TRBV28 and TRBJ1-6; D unresolved. This CDR3 is built from 13 residues. Trimming shortened V by 3 bases and J by 9 bases, and 9 bases separated the two germline ends. Per the germline V gene, CDR1 is MDHEN and CDR2 is SYDVKM. Here the CDR3 reads CASSFPGTSPLHF. Here the CDR3 DNA reads TGTGCCAGCAGTTTTCCGGGAACTTCACCCCTCCACTTT.

The rearrangement uses TRBV27 and TRBJ2-1, with 9 bases identical to TRBD2. Losses at the gene ends were 6 bases for V and 0 bases for J; bases not matched to a gene: 6. The CDR3 contains 16 residues. The germline CDR1 and CDR2 sequences are MNHEY and SMNVEV (reference sequence). CDR3 sequence: CASRSYSGSSYNEQFF. CDR3 in DNA: TGTGCCAGCAGATCATATAGCGGGAGCTCCTACAATGAGCAGTTCTTC.

This clone was found a few times. This chain links TRBV7-9 with TRBJ2-5, with TRBD2 as a possible D gene (5 bases). This CDR3 has 14 residues. Germline loops: CDR1 SEHNR, CDR2 FQNEAQ (reference sequence). The V end was cut by 5 bases, the J end by 2 bases, with 12 bases between. As DNA, the CDR3 is TGTGCCAGCAGCACGTATAGGGAGCAAGAGACCCAGTACTTC. Its translation is CASSTYREQETQYF.

The CDR3 here is CASSLPGMETQYF. CDR3 bases: TGTGCCAGCAGCTTGCCAGGGATGGAGACCCAGTACTTC. This sequence joins TRBV5-4 and TRBJ2-5; D is perhaps TRBD1 (5 bases). This CDR3 region has 13 residues. The V gene lost 1 base and the J gene lost 5 bases, with 9 bases spanning the gap. Germline CDR1 and CDR2: SGHNT and YYREEE (reference sequence).

This clone was counted only a few times. CDR3 sequence (DNA): TGTGCCAGTAGCTCTCCGGGATACTCCTACGAGCAGTACTTC. Its translation: CASSSPGYSYEQYF. The chain couples TRBV6-5 to TRBJ2-7, with D possibly being TRBD2 (5 bases). Trimming pared 9 bases from V and 0 bases from J, leaving 15 bases between. The length of the CDR3 is 14 residues. Per the germline V gene, CDR1 is MNHEY and CDR2 is SVGAGI.

This CDR3 reads CATSDPLTGAPDTQYF. The CDR3 nucleotides read TGTGCCACCAGTGATCCCCTGACAGGGGCCCCAGATACGCAGTATTTT. V is TRBV24-1 and J is TRBJ2-3; 8 nucleotides match TRBD1. The V gene end was trimmed by 3 bases and the J gene end by 4 bases; junction bases not matched to a gene: 8. The CDR3 has 16 amino acids. From germline, CDR1 is KGHDR and CDR2 SFDVKD.

The V and J genes are TRBV25-1 and TRBJ2-7, with D possibly TRBD2 on 6 matching bases. In germline, CDR1 is MGHDK, CDR2 SYGVNS. The CDR3 covers 16 residues. The V and J ends lost 1 base and 2 bases respectively, with 15 bases between them. The CDR3 coding sequence is TGTGCCAGCAGTGAATCTCGGAGACTAGAGGCCTACGAGCAGTACTTC. It yields the protein CASSESRRLEAYEQYF.